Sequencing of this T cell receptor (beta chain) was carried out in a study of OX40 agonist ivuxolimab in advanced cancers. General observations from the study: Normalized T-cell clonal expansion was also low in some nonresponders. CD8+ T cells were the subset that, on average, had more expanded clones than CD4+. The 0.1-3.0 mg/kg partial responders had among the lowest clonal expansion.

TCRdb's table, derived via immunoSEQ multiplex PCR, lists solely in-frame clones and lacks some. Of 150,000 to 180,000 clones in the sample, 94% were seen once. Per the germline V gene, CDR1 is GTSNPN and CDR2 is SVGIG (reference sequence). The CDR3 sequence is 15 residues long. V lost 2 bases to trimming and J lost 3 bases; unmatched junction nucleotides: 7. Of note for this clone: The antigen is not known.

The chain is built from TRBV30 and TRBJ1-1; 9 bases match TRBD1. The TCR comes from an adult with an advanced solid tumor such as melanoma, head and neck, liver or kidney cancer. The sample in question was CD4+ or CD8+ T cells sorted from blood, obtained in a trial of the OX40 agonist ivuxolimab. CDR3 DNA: TGTGCCTGGAGTAAAAAAACAGGGGGCCACACTGAAGCTTTCTTT. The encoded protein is CAWSKKTGGHTEAFF.